One and the same sample provided the 22 T cell receptor beta chains below, sequenced in a study of lymphopenia after photon versus proton radiotherapy. Only in-frame clones appear in the TCRdb table, and some are missing; sequencing was by immunoSEQ multiplex PCR. The repertoire holds 7,000 to 9,000 clones, about 92% seen once, with 1.5% to 2% in the top ten. The sample was peripheral blood, taken from a patient treated with photon-based radiotherapy. The receptors were sampled from a woman in her fifties or sixties with cholangiocarcinoma.

The CDR3 sequence: CASSFDGPDYNEQFF. CDR3 coding DNA: TGCGCCAGCAGCTTCGACGGGCCAGACTACAATGAGCAGTTCTTC. The chain couples TRBV5-1 to TRBJ2-1; unclear D gene. V gave up 2 bases and J gave up 3 bases, with 12 bases separating them. Germline V gene lookup returns CDR1 SGHRS and CDR2 YFSETQ. This CDR3 is built from 15 residues.

The chain carries TRBV30 and TRBJ2-7; no reliable D call. V shed 3 bases and J shed 4 bases, with 7 bases lying between them. The CDR3 covers 11 residues. The germline V gene encodes CDR1 GTSNPN and CDR2 SVGIG (reference sequence). This CDR3 is CAWSGEYEQYF. The DNA for the CDR3 is TGTGCCTGGAGCGGTGAATACGAGCAGTACTTC.

This clone was found once. The genes are TRBV7-8 and TRBJ1-2, with 7 bases that match TRBD1. V shed 2 bases, J shed 0 bases, and the junction held 9 bases outside the gene matches. Germline-derived CDR1 and CDR2 are SGHVS and FQNEAQ. CDR3 length: 17 residues. The CDR3 nucleotides are TGTGCCAGCAGCTTACCACGAACAGGGGTAGCTAACTATGGCTACACCTTC. Protein sequence: CASSLPRTGVANYGYTF.

V gene TRBV7-9 combines with J gene TRBJ2-5, with TRBD2 matching over 15 bases. Germline values: CDR1 SEHNR, CDR2 FQNEAQ (reference sequence). There are 16 residues in the CDR3. The V gene end was trimmed by 0 bases and the J gene end by 5 bases; junction bases not matched to a gene: 1. The CDR3 region is CASSLAGLAGGETQYF. CDR3 nucleotide sequence: TGTGCCAGCAGCTTAGCGGGACTAGCGGGGGGTGAGACCCAGTACTTC.

The chain links TRBV10-3 to TRBJ1-1, with D possibly TRBD1 on 5 matching bases. V lost 5 bases to trimming and J lost 1 base, with 14 bases between them. Looked up from germline, CDR1 is ENHRY and CDR2 is SYGVKD. CDR3 length: 15 amino acids. The CDR3 reads CAISRGLSENTEAFF. The CDR3 DNA is TGTGCCATCAGTCGGGGACTCTCGGAGAACACTGAAGCTTTCTTT.

This chain uses TRBV7-2 with TRBJ1-2; D might be TRBD1 (6 bases). Trimming removed 0 bases from V and 8 bases from J, with 16 bases in between. CDR1 is SGHTA, CDR2 FQGNSA, per germline. The CDR3 runs to 15 residues. The CDR3 reads CASSLAPDSTGGYTF. In DNA, the CDR3 is TGTGCCAGCAGCTTAGCGCCGGACAGTACCGGGGGCTACACCTTC.

The genes are TRBV7-6 and TRBJ1-2; 8 nucleotides align to TRBD1. The CDR3 is 14 amino acids. Germline CDR1 and CDR2: SGHVS and FNYEAQ. The V gene end was trimmed by 5 bases and the J gene end by 5 bases; junction bases not matched to a gene: 7. The CDR3 loop reads CASSLGQAPYGYTF. The CDR3 bases are TGTGCCAGCAGCCTGGGACAGGCCCCTTATGGCTACACCTTC.

The rearrangement joins TRBV6-1 to TRBJ2-3, with D possibly matching TRBD2 (6 bases). The CDR3 totals 14 residues. Germline lookup yields CDR1 MNHNS and CDR2 SASEGT. Trimming left V 3 bases short and J 0 bases short, with 7 bases between. CDR3: CASSDGGSTDTQYF. As DNA, the CDR3 is TGTGCCAGCAGTGACGGGGGTAGCACAGATACGCAGTATTTT.

The chain has TRBV18 and TRBJ1-6; 11 bases are a match to TRBD1. Germline loops: CDR1 KGHSH, CDR2 LQKENI. Trimming at V came to 4 bases and at J to 5 bases, leaving 7 bases not matched to a gene. The CDR3 runs to 17 residues. CDR3 in amino acids: CASSLGQGVLNNSPLHF. Here the CDR3 DNA reads TGTGCCAGCTCACTGGGACAGGGGGTACTTAATAATTCACCCCTCCACTTT. The whole variable domain, remainder taken from reference TRBV18 and TRBJ1-6, is NAGVMQNPRHLVRRRGQEARLRCSPMKGHSHVYWYRQLPEEGLKFMVYLQKENIIDESGMPKERFSAEFPKEGPSILRIQQVVRGDSAAYFCASSLGQGVLNNSPLHFGNGTRLTVT.

In DNA, the CDR3 is TGTGCCAGCAGCCCGAGCCCGACAGTCCGCACAGATACGCAGTATTTT. It yields the protein CASSPSPTVRTDTQYF. V usage is TRBV5-6 and J usage is TRBJ2-3; perhaps TRBD1 as D (5 bases). Trimming removed 4 bases from V and 1 base from J, with 16 bases in between. Germline-derived CDR1 and CDR2 are SGHDT and YYEEEE. This CDR3 region has 16 residues.

The chain employs TRBV7-2 and TRBJ2-7, with 9 bases fitting TRBD1. This CDR3 contains 14 residues. Germline V lookup: CDR1 SGHTA, CDR2 FQGNSA. V shed 5 bases and J 2 bases; nucleotides not matched to a gene: 4. This CDR3 reads CASSTGTGPYEQYF. The DNA of the CDR3 is TGTGCCAGCAGCACCGGGACAGGGCCCTACGAGCAGTACTTC.

This sequence joins TRBV7-2 and TRBJ1-2; 12 positions agree with TRBD1. The V gene end was trimmed by 2 bases and the J gene end by 4 bases; junction bases not matched to a gene: 11. Germline V gene data show CDR1 as SGHTA and CDR2 as FQGNSA. The CDR3 has 18 amino acids. CDR3 bases: TGTGCCAGCAGCTTACAAAAAGGGACAGGGGGCGCGTCCTATGGCTACACCTTC. As protein: CASSLQKGTGGASYGYTF.

This clone was observed a single time. The V gene is TRBV30, the J gene TRBJ1-1, with TRBD1 as a possible D gene (5 bases). Germline loops: CDR1 GTSNPN, CDR2 SVGIG (reference sequence). V was clipped by 4 bases and J by 1 base, with 10 bases between them. CDR3 length equals 13 residues. The CDR3, as DNA: TGTGCCTGGACGGTGACAGCGAACACTGAAGCTTTCTTT. Amino acid sequence: CAWTVTANTEAFF.

CDR3 nucleotides: TGTGCCAGCAGCCTAGGGGACTATCTCCCCTACGAGCAGTACTTC. Translated: CASSLGDYLPYEQYF. The chain uses TRBV7-2 and TRBJ2-7; 7 positions match TRBD2. This CDR3 has 15 residues. J was trimmed by 2 bases and V by 5 bases; bases with no gene match: 9. Germline V gene data show CDR1 as SGHTA and CDR2 as FQGNSA.

The chain combines TRBV7-9 with TRBJ1-1; no definite D call. Germline lookup yields CDR1 SEHNR and CDR2 FQNEAQ (reference sequence). The CDR3 is 13 amino acids. V was clipped by 6 bases and J by 4 bases, with 12 bases between them. The CDR3 is CASRGTEGTEAFF. The CDR3 DNA sequence: TGTGCCAGCAGAGGTACGGAGGGCACTGAAGCTTTCTTT.

The gene calls are TRBV7-2 and TRBJ2-2; D uncertain. Per the germline V gene, CDR1 is SGHTA and CDR2 is FQGNSA. The CDR3 has 14 amino acids. The V end lost 2 bases, the J end lost 2 bases, and 6 bases lay between the germline ends. Written as DNA, the CDR3 is TGTGCCAGCAGCTTAAGTTATAACACCGGGGAGCTGTTTTTT. The encoded protein is CASSLSYNTGELFF.

The V and J genes are TRBV10-3 and TRBJ2-2; 9 bases are a match to TRBD1. From germline, CDR1 is ENHRY and CDR2 SYGVKD. With 6 bases clipped from V and 3 bases from J, the junction kept 5 bases outside the gene matches. The CDR3 contains 15 residues. CDR3 residues: CAIRKTGGDTGELFF. In DNA form, the CDR3 reads TGTGCCATCAGAAAGACAGGGGGGGACACCGGGGAGCTGTTTTTT.

V is TRBV15 and J is TRBJ1-5, with D perhaps TRBD1 (6 bases). Germline V gene lookup returns CDR1 LNHNV and CDR2 YYDKDF (reference sequence). V was clipped by 0 bases and J by 6 bases, with 12 bases between them. CDR3 length: 15 residues. CDR3 sequence: CATSRDRGPSQPQHF. The CDR3 region has the DNA TGTGCCACCAGCAGAGACAGGGGACCCAGTCAGCCCCAGCATTTT.

V usage is TRBV9 and J usage is TRBJ1-1, with D possibly TRBD1 on 5 matching bases. The CDR3 spans 13 residues. The germline V and J ends were trimmed by 0 bases and 10 bases, with 13 bases remaining between them. Germline V gives CDR1 SGDLS, CDR2 YYNGEE. The CDR3 loop reads CASSVGGREGAFF. CDR3 in DNA: TGTGCCAGCAGCGTAGGAGGCAGGGAAGGAGCTTTCTTT.

This clone was seen once. The chain employs TRBV5-6 and TRBJ1-6; D is undetermined. This CDR3 comprises 14 residues. Deletions cut 0 bases from V and 7 bases from J, with 8 bases between. Germline V CDR1 and CDR2: SGHDT, YYEEEE. The CDR3 region has the DNA TGTGCCAGCAGCTTGGGACAACCGAATTCACCCCTCCACTTT. Encoded protein: CASSLGQPNSPLHF.

This sequence joins TRBV7-2 and TRBJ1-6; perhaps TRBD1 as D (5 bases). Germline CDR1 and CDR2: SGHTA and FQGNSA. This CDR3 contains 16 residues. V was cut by 1 base and J by 9 bases, with 16 bases left in between. CDR3 in DNA: TGTGCCAGCAGCTTAGTTGGGGTATCAGGGTTTTCACCCCTCCACTTT. Its translation is CASSLVGVSGFSPLHF.

The V call is TRBV9, the J call TRBJ1-1, with TRBD1 identical over 9 bases. Germline values: CDR1 SGDLS, CDR2 YYNGEE. V lost 0 bases, J lost 3 bases, and 9 bases stayed unmatched. The CDR3 sequence is 17 residues long. Written as DNA, the CDR3 is TGTGCCAGCAGCGTAGCCGGGACAGGGATTTCGGACACTGAAGCTTTCTTT. As protein: CASSVAGTGISDTEAFF.